The 15 T cell receptor beta chains listed next were all sequenced from one sample in a study of T cells in Graves' hyperthyroidism and ophthalmopathy. From RNA transcripts, TCR beta CDR3 regions were amplified. A first-round RT-PCR of the TCR CDR3 used the HTBI primer set. TCRdb re-called the multiplex PCR reads with MiXCR, one entry per CDR3 protein. The repertoire has about 380,000 distinct CDR3 sequences, about a fifth of them found once; the top ten carry less than 45%. Sample: blood. The receptors come from a man younger than 35 with Graves' ophthalmopathy.

Many counts were recorded for this clonotype. V is TRBV7-8 and J is TRBJ2-7; D may be TRBD2 (6 bases). The V end lost 5 bases, the J end lost 0 bases, and 8 bases lay between the germline ends. The germline CDR1 and CDR2 sequences are SGHVS and FQNEAQ. The CDR3 is 13 amino acids. The CDR3: CASSRDFSYEQYF. The CDR3 DNA is TGTGCCAGCAGCCGGGACTTCTCCTACGAGCAGTACTTC.

The chain combines TRBV11-2 with TRBJ1-4, with 8 bases aligning to TRBD1. V trimming: 4 bases; J trimming: 8 bases; junction bases outside the gene matches: 9. Germline CDR1 and CDR2: SGHAT and FQNNGV. This CDR3 spans 15 amino acids. This CDR3 reads CASSSSGTGLEKLFF. CDR3 in DNA: TGTGCCAGCAGCTCCTCCGGGACAGGATTGGAAAAACTGTTTTTT.

This chain uses TRBV5-1 with TRBJ1-4, with D possibly being TRBD1 (5 bases). The CDR3 spans 15 residues. Germline V CDR1 and CDR2: SGHRS, YFSETQ. Trimming cost V 8 bases and J 8 bases, with 22 bases left between them. CDR3 in DNA: TGCGCCAGGGGAGGGTCCGAGGGGTTACGGGAAAAACTGTTTTTT. As protein: CARGGSEGLREKLFF. The whole variable domain, remainder taken from reference TRBV5-1 and TRBJ1-4, is KAGVTQTPRYLIKTRGQQVTLSCSPISGHRSVSWYQQTPGQGLQFLFEYFSETQRNKGNFPGRFSGRQFSNSRSEMNVSTLELGDSALYLCARGGSEGLREKLFFGSGTQLSVL.

This clonotype has at least ten counts. The junction and the germline gene differ at one end; a read error may be behind it. This chain links TRBV7-8 with TRBJ2-7; the match to TRBD1 covers 8 bases. CDR1 and CDR2 (germline): SGHVS, FQNEAQ. The CDR3 runs to 14 residues. The CDR3 spells CASSLPGGSNEQYF. For the CDR3, the DNA is TGTGCCAGCAGCTTACCAGGGGGCTCCAACGAGCAGTACTTC.

The table lists this clonotype with many counts. The rearrangement links TRBV7-3 to TRBJ1-2, with TRBD1 as a possible D gene (6 bases). Germline CDR1 reads SGHTA; CDR2 reads FQGTGA. V shed 2 bases and J shed 8 bases, with 12 bases lying between them. This CDR3 is built from 13 residues. CDR3 coding DNA: TGTGCCAGCAGCTTATCCAGGGGTGAAGGCTACACCTTC. Translated, it gives CASSLSRGEGYTF.

This clonotype appeared a single time. V is TRBV7-9 and J is TRBJ2-1, with TRBD2 identical over 12 bases. CDR3 length: 17 amino acids. Unmatched junction bases numbered 13, after V lost 6 bases and J lost 7 bases. CDR1 and CDR2 (germline): SEHNR, FQNEAQ (reference sequence). The CDR3, as DNA: TGTGCCAGCAGTCGGGACTCTAGCGGGGGGGCCTCTAATGAGCAGTTCTTC. Translation: CASSRDSSGGASNEQFF.

This clonotype was seen many times. The genes are TRBV12-3 or TRBV12-4 and TRBJ2-2; D uncertain. The CDR3 has 15 amino acids. The ends were cut back, 7 bases at V and 1 base at J, with 13 bases in the middle. CDR3 in DNA: TGTGCCAGCACCCCTGTGGGAATGAACACCGGGGAGCTGTTTTTT. Translated, it gives CASTPVGMNTGELFF.

This clonotype was found many times. The chain is built from TRBV7-3 and TRBJ2-1, with TRBD1 matching over 8 bases. The CDR3 spans 18 residues. Germline assignment: CDR1 SGHTA and CDR2 FQGTGA. Germline trimming cut 1 base from V and 0 bases from J; bases unmatched to any gene: 8. CDR3 bases: TGTGCCAGCAGCTTAAGAGGGACAGGCGCGAGCTCCTACAATGAGCAGTTCTTC. Translated, it gives CASSLRGTGASSYNEQFF.

This clonotype came up a few times. The rearrangement joins TRBV10-3 to TRBJ1-1, with 10 bases that match TRBD1. J gave up 0 bases and V 6 bases, and 7 bases lay outside the gene matches. Germline V gene lookup returns CDR1 ENHRY and CDR2 SYGVKD. The CDR3 loop spans 16 amino acids. CDR3 region: CAIRARQGAMNTEAFF. The CDR3 DNA follows: TGTGCCATCAGGGCCCGACAGGGGGCTATGAACACTGAAGCTTTCTTT.

This clonotype was seen a single time. The rearrangement uses TRBV3-1 and TRBJ2-2; D might be TRBD2 (7 bases). Germline V gives CDR1 LGHDT, CDR2 YNNKEL (reference sequence). CDR3 length: 18 residues. With 0 bases removed from V and 3 bases from J, the gap between germline ends came to 17 bases. This chain's CDR3 is CASSQDRGRGGHTGELFF. CDR3 coding DNA: TGTGCCAGCAGCCAAGATAGAGGAAGGGGGGGCCACACCGGGGAGCTGTTTTTT.

In its sample, this clonotype was seen many times. The V gene is TRBV20-1, the J gene TRBJ1-1; TRBD1 is a possible D gene (6 bases). This CDR3 contains 12 residues. In germline, CDR1 is DFQATT, CDR2 SNEGSKA (reference sequence). Deletions cut 5 bases from V and 1 base from J, with 8 bases between. CDR3 region: CSAPRGNTEAFF. The CDR3 bases are TGCAGTGCTCCCAGGGGGAACACTGAAGCTTTCTTT.

As to this clonotype: Just one base apart from a much larger clone, this may be a read error. The chain recombines TRBV28 with TRBJ2-7, with no clear D. With 1 base removed from V and 1 base from J, the gap between germline ends came to 8 bases. Germline assignment: CDR1 MDHEN and CDR2 SYDVKM. This CDR3 has 14 residues. CDR3 region: CASSLSMGSYEQYF. The CDR3 coding sequence is TGTGCCAGCAGTTTATCGATGGGATCCTACGAGCAGTACTTC.

This clonotype occurred many times. This rearrangement joins TRBV6-1 to TRBJ1-1, with no clear D. Germline CDR1 and CDR2: MNHNS and SASEGT. The V end was cut by 6 bases, the J end by 0 bases, with 8 bases between. This CDR3 spans 13 amino acids. DNA for the CDR3: TGTGCCAGCAGGGGTCAAATGAACACTGAAGCTTTCTTT. This translates into CASRGQMNTEAFF.

This clonotype occurred many times. The J gene is TRBJ2-2, the V gene TRBV11-3, with a weak D call TRBD1 (6 bases). V was clipped by 6 bases and J by 1 base, with 9 bases between them. Germline values: CDR1 SGHNT, CDR2 YENEEA. The CDR3 runs 14 residues. The CDR3 nucleotides are TGTGCCAGCAGGCGGACAGAGAACACCGGGGAGCTGTTTTTT. This codes for CASRRTENTGELFF.

DNA of the CDR3: TGTGCCAGCAGCTTGACCATGAACACTGAAGCTTTCTTT. As protein: CASSLTMNTEAFF. The chain combines TRBV5-4 with TRBJ1-1; no reliable D call. CDR1 is SGHNT, CDR2 YYREEE, per germline (reference sequence). The CDR3 totals 13 residues. Deletions cut 1 base from V and 0 bases from J, with 4 bases between.